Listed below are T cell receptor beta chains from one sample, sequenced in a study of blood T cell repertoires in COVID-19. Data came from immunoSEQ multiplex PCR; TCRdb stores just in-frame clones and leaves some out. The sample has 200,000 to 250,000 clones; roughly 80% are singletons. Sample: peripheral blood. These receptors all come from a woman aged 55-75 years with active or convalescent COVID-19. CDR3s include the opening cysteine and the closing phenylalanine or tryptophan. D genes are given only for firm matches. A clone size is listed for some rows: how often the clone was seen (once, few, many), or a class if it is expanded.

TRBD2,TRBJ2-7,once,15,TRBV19,TGTGCCAGTAGTATCGGGGGGGCTTTCTCCTACGAGCAGTACTTC,CASSIGGAFSYEQYF
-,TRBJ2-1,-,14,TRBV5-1,TGCGCCAGCAGCTTGGATCCCTTCTACAATGAGCAGTTCTTC,CASSLDPFYNEQFF
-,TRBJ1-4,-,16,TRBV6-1,TGTGCCAGCAGTGAAGCCGGCAGGGGAACGAATGAAAAACTGTTTTTT,CASSEAGRGTNEKLFF
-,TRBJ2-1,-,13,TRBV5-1,TGCGCCAGCGCCACGGACAGCTACAATGAGCAGTTCTTC,CASATDSYNEQFF
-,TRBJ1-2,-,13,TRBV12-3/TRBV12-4,TGTGCCAGCAGAGAAACAGGGAACTATGGCTACACCTTC,CASRETGNYGYTF
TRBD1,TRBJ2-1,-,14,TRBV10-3,TGTGCCATCAGCGTCACAGGGGACTACAATGAGCAGTTCTTC,CAISVTGDYNEQFF
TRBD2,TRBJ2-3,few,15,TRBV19,TGCGCAGCAAGGGAGGGTGCGGGGCTCACAGATACGCAGTATTTT,CAAREGAGLTDTQYF
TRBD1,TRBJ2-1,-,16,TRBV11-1,TGTGCCAGCAGCTTACTCCGGGACAGCGTACATCATGAGCAGTTCTTC,CASSLLRDSVHHEQFF
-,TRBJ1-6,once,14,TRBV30,TGTGCCTGGAGGGGTACAGGGCAAAATTCACCCCTCCACTTT,CAWRGTGQNSPLHF
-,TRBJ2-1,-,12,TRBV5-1,TGCGCCAGCAGCTTGGCGGGGAATGAGCAGTTCTTC,CASSLAGNEQFF
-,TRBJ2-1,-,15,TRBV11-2,TGTGCCAGCGCCCGGGATAGACGGAGTACAAATGAGCAGTTCTTC,CASARDRRSTNEQFF
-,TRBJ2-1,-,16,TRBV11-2,TGTGCCAGCAGCTTAGGGAACAGGGGGGGATACAATGAGCAGTTCTTC,CASSLGNRGGYNEQFF
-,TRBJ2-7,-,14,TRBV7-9,TGTGCCAGCAGCTTGGGCCAGGGGCTCGACGAGCAGTACTTC,CASSLGQGLDEQYF
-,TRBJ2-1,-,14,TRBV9,TGTGCCAGCACCCACAGCGGCAGTAACAATGAGCAGTTCTTC,CASTHSGSNNEQFF
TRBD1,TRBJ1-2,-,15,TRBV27,TGTGCCAGCAGTTTATCGGCACAGGGGCCCTATGGCTACACCTTC,CASSLSAQGPYGYTF
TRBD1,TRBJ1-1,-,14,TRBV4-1,TGCGCCAGCAGCGGAGGACAGGGGAACACTGAAGCTTTCTTT,CASSGGQGNTEAFF
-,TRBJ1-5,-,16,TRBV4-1,TGCGCCAGCAGCCAAGAGGGGACACGTAGCAATCAGCCCCAGCATTTT,CASSQEGTRSNQPQHF
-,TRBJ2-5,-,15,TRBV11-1,TGTGCCAGCAGCTTAGCGGGGGGGCGGGAGGAGACCCAGTACTTC,CASSLAGGREETQYF
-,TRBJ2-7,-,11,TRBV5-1,TGCGCCAGCAGCTTGGTCGGCGAGCAGTACTTC,CASSLVGEQYF
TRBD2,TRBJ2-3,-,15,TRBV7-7,TGTGCTAGCAGCTCCGGACTAGCTGGCGACGATACGCAGTATTTT,CASSSGLAGDDTQYF
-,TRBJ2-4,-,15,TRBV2,TGTGCCAGCAGCCCCGATACAGGGTACAAAAACATTCAGTACTTC,CASSPDTGYKNIQYF
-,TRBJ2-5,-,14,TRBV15,TGTGCCACCAGCAGAGATCAGACAGGAGAGACCCAGTACTTC,CATSRDQTGETQYF
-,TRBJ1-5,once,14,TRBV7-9,TGTGCCAGCAGCTTAGTTCAGGGTAGTCAGCCCCAGCATTTT,CASSLVQGSQPQHF
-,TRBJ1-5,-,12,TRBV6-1,TGTGCCAGCAGTGAACCAGGCCAGCCCCAGCATTTT,CASSEPGQPQHF
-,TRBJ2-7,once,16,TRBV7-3,TGTGCCAGCAGCCTTAGAAGAGACAGGAGAATGGGGGAGCAGTACTTC,CASSLRRDRRMGEQYF
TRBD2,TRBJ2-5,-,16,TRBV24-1,TGTGCCACCGGAGGCCAACTAGCGGGGGGGCAAGAGACCCAGTACTTC,CATGGQLAGGQETQYF
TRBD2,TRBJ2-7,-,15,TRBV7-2,TGTGCCAGCAGCTTAGAGCGGGGTCGCGGGTACGAGCAGTACTTC,CASSLERGRGYEQYF
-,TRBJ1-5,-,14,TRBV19,TGTGCCAGTAGCTCCCGGGGTATTAATCAGCCCCAGCATTTT,CASSSRGINQPQHF
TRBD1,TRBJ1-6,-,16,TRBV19,TGTGCCAGTCACAGGGGCCGTCCGAGCTATAATTCACCCCTCCACTTT,CASHRGRPSYNSPLHF
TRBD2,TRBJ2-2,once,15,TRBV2,TGTGCCAGCAGTTTTCAGCGGGAGACGATCGGGGAGCTGTTTTTT,CASSFQRETIGELFF
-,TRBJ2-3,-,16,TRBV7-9,TGTGCCAGCAGCCCCGCTGACAGGGAGGTCACAGATACGCAGTATTTT,CASSPADREVTDTQYF
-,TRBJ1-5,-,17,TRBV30,TGTGCCTGGAGTGTACGGGGGGTTTGGTCCACTAATCAGCCCCAGCATTTT,CAWSVRGVWSTNQPQHF
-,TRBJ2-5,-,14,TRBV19,TGTGCCAGTAGTATAGGTCCACCCGGGGAGACCCAGTACTTC,CASSIGPPGETQYF
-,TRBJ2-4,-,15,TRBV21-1,TGTGCCAGCAGCGGACTATCCCTAGCCAAAAACATTCAGTACTTC,CASSGLSLAKNIQYF
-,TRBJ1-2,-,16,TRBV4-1,TGCGCCAGCAGCCCCTTGCTTCAGGGTGGGAACTATGGCTACACCTTC,CASSPLLQGGNYGYTF
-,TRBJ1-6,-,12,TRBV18,TGTGCCAGCTCACGTCCTTATTCACCCCTCCACTTT,CASSRPYSPLHF
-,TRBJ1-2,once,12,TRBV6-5,TGTGCCAGCAGTTTACATGGAGGAGGCTACACCTTC,CASSLHGGGYTF
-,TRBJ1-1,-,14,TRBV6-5,TGTGCCAGCAGACCCCCGAGACAGAGCACTGAAGCTTTCTTT,CASRPPRQSTEAFF
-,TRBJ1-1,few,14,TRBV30,TGTGCCTGGAATACAGGGTGGTTGGGCACTGAAGCTTTCTTT,CAWNTGWLGTEAFF
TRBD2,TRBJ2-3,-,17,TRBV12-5,TGTGCTAGTGGTTTGGAACGACTAGCGGGAGTCCCAGATACGCAGTATTTT,CASGLERLAGVPDTQYF
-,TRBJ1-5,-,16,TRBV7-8,TGTGCCAGCAGCCCTTTTTCAGGGTCGGGCAATCAGCCCCAGCATTTT,CASSPFSGSGNQPQHF
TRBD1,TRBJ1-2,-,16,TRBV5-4,TGTGCCAGCAGCTACCTGGTGGGGGGACAGGACTATGGCTACACCTTC,CASSYLVGGQDYGYTF
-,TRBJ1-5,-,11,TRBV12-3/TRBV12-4,TGTGCCAGCAGCCTCAATCAGCCCCAGCATTTT,CASSLNQPQHF
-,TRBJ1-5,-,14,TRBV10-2,TGCGCCAGCAGAGGACACCAACTAAATCAGCCCCAGCATTTT,CASRGHQLNQPQHF
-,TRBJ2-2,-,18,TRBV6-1,TGTGCCAGCAGTGAAGGTCTAGCAGGGGGGATGAACACCGGGGAGCTGTTTTTT,CASSEGLAGGMNTGELFF
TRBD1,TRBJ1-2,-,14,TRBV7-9,TGTGCCGGAGGGGGACAGGACGCACTCAGTGGCTACACCTTC,CAGGGQDALSGYTF
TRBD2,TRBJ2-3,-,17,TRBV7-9,TGTGCCAGCAGAACCGGGGGGACTAGCGGGAGGAGAGATACGCAGTATTTT,CASRTGGTSGRRDTQYF
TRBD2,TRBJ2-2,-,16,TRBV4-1,TGCGCCAGCAGCCTTAGCGGGGGGGCCGGGACCGGGGAGCTGTTTTTT,CASSLSGGAGTGELFF
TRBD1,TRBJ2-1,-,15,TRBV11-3,TGTGCCAGCAGCCCTCGGACAGGGGATCACAATGAGCAGTTCTTC,CASSPRTGDHNEQFF
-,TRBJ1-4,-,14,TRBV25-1,TGTGCCAGCAGGGGAATCACGGGGAATGAAAAACTGTTTTTT,CASRGITGNEKLFF
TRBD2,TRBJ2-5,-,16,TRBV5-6,TGTGCCAGCAGCAAGAATAGCGGGGGGCCGGGGGAGACCCAGTACTTC,CASSKNSGGPGETQYF
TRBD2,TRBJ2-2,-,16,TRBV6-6,TGTGCCAGCAGTTACAGGGCGGGAGACCTCACCGGGGAGCTGTTTTTT,CASSYRAGDLTGELFF
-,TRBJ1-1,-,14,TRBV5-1,TGCGCCAGCAGCTTAGGGGGACGGAACACTGAAGCTTTCTTT,CASSLGGRNTEAFF
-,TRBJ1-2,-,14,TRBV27,TGTGCCAGCAGTTTAAGCCTGACGGGCTATGGCTACACCTTC,CASSLSLTGYGYTF
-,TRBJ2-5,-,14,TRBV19,TGTGCCAGTAGTCCTATAGGGGTTCCAGAGACCCAGTACTTC,CASSPIGVPETQYF